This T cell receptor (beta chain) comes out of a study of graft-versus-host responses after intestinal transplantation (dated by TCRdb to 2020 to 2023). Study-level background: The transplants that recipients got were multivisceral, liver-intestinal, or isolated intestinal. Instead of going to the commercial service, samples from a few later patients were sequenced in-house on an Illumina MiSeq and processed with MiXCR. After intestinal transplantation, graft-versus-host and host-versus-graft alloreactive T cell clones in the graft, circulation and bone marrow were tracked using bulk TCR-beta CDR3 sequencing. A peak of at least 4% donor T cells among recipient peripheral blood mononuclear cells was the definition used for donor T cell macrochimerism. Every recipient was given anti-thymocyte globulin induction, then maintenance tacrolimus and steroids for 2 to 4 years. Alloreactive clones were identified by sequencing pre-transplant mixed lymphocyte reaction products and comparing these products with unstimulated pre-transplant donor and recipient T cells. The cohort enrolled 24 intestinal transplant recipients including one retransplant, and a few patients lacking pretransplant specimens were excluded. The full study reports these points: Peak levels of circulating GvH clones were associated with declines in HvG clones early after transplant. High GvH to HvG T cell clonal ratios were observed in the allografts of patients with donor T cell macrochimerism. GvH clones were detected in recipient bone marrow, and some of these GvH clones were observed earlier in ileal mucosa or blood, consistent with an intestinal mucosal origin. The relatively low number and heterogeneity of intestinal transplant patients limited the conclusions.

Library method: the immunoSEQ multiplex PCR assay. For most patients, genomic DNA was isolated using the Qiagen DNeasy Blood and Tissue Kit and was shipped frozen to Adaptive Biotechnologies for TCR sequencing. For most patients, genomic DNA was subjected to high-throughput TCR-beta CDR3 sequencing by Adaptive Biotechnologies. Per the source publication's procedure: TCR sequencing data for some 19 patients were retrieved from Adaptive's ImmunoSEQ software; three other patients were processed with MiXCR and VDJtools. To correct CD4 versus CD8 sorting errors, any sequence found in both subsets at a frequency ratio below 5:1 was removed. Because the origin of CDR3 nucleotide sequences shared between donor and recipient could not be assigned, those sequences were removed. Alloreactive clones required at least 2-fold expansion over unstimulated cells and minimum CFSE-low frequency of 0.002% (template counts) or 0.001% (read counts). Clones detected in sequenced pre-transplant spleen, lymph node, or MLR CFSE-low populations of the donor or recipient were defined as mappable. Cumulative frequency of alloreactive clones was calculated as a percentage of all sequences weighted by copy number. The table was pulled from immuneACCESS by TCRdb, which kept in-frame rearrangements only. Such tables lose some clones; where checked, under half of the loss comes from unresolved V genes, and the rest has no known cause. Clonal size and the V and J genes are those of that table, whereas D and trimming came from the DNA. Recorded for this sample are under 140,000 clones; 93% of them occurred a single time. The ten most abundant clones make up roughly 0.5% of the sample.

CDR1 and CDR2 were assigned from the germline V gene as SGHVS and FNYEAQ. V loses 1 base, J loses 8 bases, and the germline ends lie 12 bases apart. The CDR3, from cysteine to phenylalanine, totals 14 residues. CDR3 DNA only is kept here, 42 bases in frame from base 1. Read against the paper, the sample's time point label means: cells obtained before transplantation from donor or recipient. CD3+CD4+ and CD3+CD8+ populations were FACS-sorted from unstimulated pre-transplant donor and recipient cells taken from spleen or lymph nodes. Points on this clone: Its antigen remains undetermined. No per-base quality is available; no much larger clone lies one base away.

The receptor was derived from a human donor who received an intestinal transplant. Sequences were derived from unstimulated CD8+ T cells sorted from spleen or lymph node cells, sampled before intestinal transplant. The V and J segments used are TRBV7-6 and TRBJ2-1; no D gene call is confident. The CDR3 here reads CASSLVGEVHEQFF. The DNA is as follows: TGTGCCAGCAGCTTAGTCGGTGAGGTCCATGAGCAGTTCTTC.